These 18 T cell receptor beta chains were all obtained from the same sample, sequenced in a study of T cells in Graves' hyperthyroidism and ophthalmopathy. RNA transcripts were the template for amplifying TCR beta CDR3 regions. When the TCR CDR3 underwent first-round RT-PCR, the HTBI primer set was used. TCRdb redid the calling of the multiplex PCR reads with MiXCR, one entry per CDR3 protein. The top ten hold 3% to 4.5% of the sample, which has hundreds of thousands of distinct CDR3 sequences, 16% seen once. Sequenced material: blood. The receptors were gathered from a young woman with Graves' hyperthyroidism.

There are many counts of this clonotype. The chain joins TRBV6-1 to TRBJ2-1, with 15 bases lining up with TRBD2. The CDR3 totals 16 residues. CDR1 is MNHNS and CDR2 is SASEGT in the germline V gene. Trimming cost V 7 bases and J 10 bases; bases outside gene matches: 11. CDR3 region: CASTQPGLAGGWEQFF. The CDR3 DNA is TGTGCCAGCACTCAACCGGGACTAGCGGGAGGTTGGGAGCAGTTCTTC.

This clonotype was counted ten times or more. V usage is TRBV6-1 and J usage is TRBJ2-3; D gene ambiguous. V shed 3 bases and J shed 8 bases, with 12 bases lying between them. In germline, CDR1 is MNHNS, CDR2 SASEGT. The length of the CDR3 is 13 residues. CDR3 DNA: TGTGCCAGCAGTGACCGGACGACGGGTACGCAGTATTTT. Its translation: CASSDRTTGTQYF.

The J gene is TRBJ2-7, the V gene TRBV18; 8 bases align to TRBD1. Germline CDR1 KGHSH, CDR2 LQKENI. Trimming cost V 3 bases and J 5 bases; bases outside gene matches: 9. The CDR3 has 15 amino acids. CDR3: CASSPSDRGAHEQYF. CDR3 in DNA: TGTGCCAGCTCACCTTCAGACAGGGGTGCCCACGAGCAGTACTTC. The variable domain in full, with the rest retrieved from reference TRBV18 and TRBJ2-7, is NAGVMQNPRHLVRRRGQEARLRCSPMKGHSHVYWYRQLPEEGLKFMVYLQKENIIDESGMPKERFSAEFPKEGPSILRIQQVVRGDSAAYFCASSPSDRGAHEQYFGPGTRLTVT.

The chain carries TRBV9 and TRBJ1-5, with D possibly being TRBD1 (6 bases). V was trimmed by 8 bases and J by 9 bases, leaving 18 bases between them. The CDR3 covers 13 residues. Germline CDR1 SGDLS, CDR2 YYNGEE. CDR3 in amino acids: CASNRGGVGPQHF. The CDR3 coding sequence is TGTGCCAGTAATAGAGGGGGGGTAGGGCCCCAGCATTTT.

This clonotype was seen more than once but under ten times. The rearrangement links TRBV19 to TRBJ1-2; D is uncertain. The germline gives CDR1 LNHDA, CDR2 SQIVND (reference sequence). V was cut by 6 bases and J by 2 bases, with 13 bases left in between. This CDR3 is built from 14 residues. The DNA for the CDR3 is TGTGCCAGTAGCAAGGACGGCGGAAACTATGGCTACACCTTC. It encodes CASSKDGGNYGYTF.

The table lists this clonotype with many counts. The chain links TRBV20-1 to TRBJ2-1; TRBD1 matches 9 bases. The CDR3 runs 16 residues. J lost 2 bases, V lost 2 bases, and 7 bases had no gene match. The germline gives CDR1 DFQATT, CDR2 SNEGSKA (reference sequence). The CDR3 DNA sequence: TGCAGTGCTAGACCCTTTCGACAGGGGGCCTACAATGAGCAGTTCTTC. Translated, it gives CSARPFRQGAYNEQFF.

This clonotype has more than one count but fewer than ten. The V gene is TRBV27, the J gene TRBJ2-6; D is undetermined. The CDR3 is made up of 15 amino acids. Germline V lookup: CDR1 MNHEY, CDR2 SMNVEV (reference sequence). The V and J ends lost 3 bases and 1 base respectively, with 7 bases between them. The CDR3 region is CASSFAGSGANVLTF. CDR3 bases: TGTGCCAGCAGTTTCGCAGGATCTGGGGCCAACGTCCTGACTTTC.

For this clonotype: One end of the junction fails to match germline, which may point to a read error. The rearrangement links TRBV5-1 to TRBJ2-3; TRBD2 matches at 11 bases. The CDR3 is 15 amino acids. The germline gives CDR1 SGHRS, CDR2 YFSETQ. CDR3 sequence reads: CASRLGLAGGDTQYF. In DNA, the CDR3 is TGCGCCAGCAGATTGGGGCTAGCGGGAGGAGATACGCAGTATTTT.

This clonotype was seen ten or more times. V usage is TRBV11-3 and J usage is TRBJ2-1, with no clear D. Trimming took off 5 bases at V and 6 bases at J, with 14 bases between the two ends. Germline-derived CDR1 and CDR2 are SGHNT and YENEEA. The CDR3 totals 14 residues. The CDR3 nucleotides are TGTGCCAGCAGCCCCTGGACCCCCCCCAATGAGCAGTTCTTC. Amino acid sequence: CASSPWTPPNEQFF.

The chain has TRBV20-1 and TRBJ1-1; 7 bases are a match to TRBD1. V was pared by 6 bases and J by 11 bases, with 12 bases of the junction left unmatched. In germline, CDR1 is DFQATT, CDR2 SNEGSKA (reference sequence). CDR3 length: 12 amino acids. The CDR3: CSAPEVGQLAFF. The CDR3 nucleotides are TGCAGTGCGCCCGAGGTGGGACAGTTGGCTTTCTTT.

In this sample, this clonotype turned up a few times. The rearrangement uses TRBV18 and TRBJ2-2, with D uncertain. From germline, CDR1 is KGHSH and CDR2 LQKENI. With 7 bases removed from V and 1 base from J, the gap between germline ends came to 10 bases. This CDR3 has 14 amino acids. CDR3 region: CASYQGLNTGELFF. DNA for the CDR3: TGTGCCAGCTACCAAGGTTTGAACACCGGGGAGCTGTTTTTT.

This clonotype occurred a few times. V usage is TRBV12-3 or TRBV12-4 and J usage is TRBJ1-4; tentatively, D is TRBD1 (5 bases). This CDR3 has 15 residues. V was pared by 8 bases and J by 8 bases, with 21 bases between. CDR3 residues: CASAPGGSIPEKLFF. CDR3 nucleotide sequence: TGTGCCAGCGCGCCCGGGGGTTCAATTCCGGAAAAACTGTTTTTT.

Only a few counts were recorded for this clonotype. V gene TRBV29-1 combines with J gene TRBJ1-1; no clear D gene. The CDR3 length is 13 residues. The germline V and J ends were trimmed by 7 bases and 3 bases, with 15 bases remaining between them. The germline V gene encodes CDR1 SQVTM and CDR2 ANQGSEA. The CDR3 DNA is TGCAGCGCATGCCAGGAGTTGGACACTGAAGCTTTCTTT. Protein: CSACQELDTEAFF.

In its sample, this clonotype was seen many times. This chain uses TRBV6-1 with TRBJ2-7, with D hard to call. This CDR3 has 15 residues. Trimming removed 7 bases from V and 1 base from J, with 17 bases in between. In germline, CDR1 is MNHNS, CDR2 SASEGT. Written as DNA, the CDR3 is TGTGCCAGCAAACCCCTGGACGGAAATTCCTACGAGCAGTACTTC. It yields the protein CASKPLDGNSYEQYF.

At least ten counts were recorded for this clonotype. The V gene is TRBV6-2 or TRBV6-3, the J gene TRBJ2-7; D unclear. The CDR3 runs to 12 residues. Germline CDR1 reads MNHEY; CDR2 reads SVGEGT. With 5 bases removed from V and 6 bases from J, the gap between germline ends came to 11 bases. CDR3 loop: CASSTRPGEQYF. CDR3 nucleotide sequence: TGTGCCAGCAGTACGCGACCTGGCGAGCAGTACTTC.

The chain uses TRBV20-1 and TRBJ2-7; 7 bases map to TRBD2. CDR3 size: 14 residues. Germline V gene lookup returns CDR1 DFQATT and CDR2 SNEGSKA (reference sequence). V lost 4 bases, J lost 3 bases, and 9 bases stayed unmatched. CDR3 region: CSATKSGAFYEQYF. In nucleotides, the CDR3 is TGCAGTGCTACCAAGAGCGGGGCTTTCTACGAGCAGTACTTC.

This clonotype was detected ten times or more. This chain joins TRBV6-1 and TRBJ1-2, with 11 bases lining up with TRBD1. CDR1 and CDR2 (germline): MNHNS, SASEGT. This CDR3 comprises 14 residues. The J segment lost 5 bases and the V segment lost 10 bases, leaving 9 bases of the junction unmatched. DNA for the CDR3: TGTGCCATCTCCGCCGGGACAGGGGGATATGGCTACACCTTC. Protein sequence: CAISAGTGGYGYTF.

The chain carries TRBV29-1 and TRBJ2-5; D is unresolved. Trimming removed 7 bases at V and 1 base at J, with 13 bases between. The germline CDR1 and CDR2 sequences are SQVTM and ANQGSEA. The CDR3 length is 13 residues. The CDR3 is CSAPLGGQETQYF. The CDR3, as DNA: TGCAGCGCGCCGCTAGGCGGCCAAGAGACCCAGTACTTC.